The 19 T cell receptor beta chains reported below all come from one sample, sequenced in a study of cytomegalovirus exposure and HLA in healthy donors. The PCR made use of 60 Vbeta and 13 Jbeta primers. Sequencing was performed with immunoSEQ multiplex PCR; in TCRdb, only in-frame clones are kept and a portion is missing. The sample has over 100,000 clones, around 10% seen once. Material for sequencing was PBMCs. The receptors come from a man aged 35 to 55 in good health and CMV-seropositive.

V gene TRBV7-9 combines with J gene TRBJ2-5; D uncertain. The V end was cut by 7 bases, the J end by 5 bases, with 11 bases between. The CDR3 runs to 12 residues. Germline V gives CDR1 SEHNR, CDR2 FQNEAQ (reference sequence). CDR3 DNA sequence: TGTGCCAGCACCAACCCCGGGGAGACCCAGTACTTC. This codes for CASTNPGETQYF.

The chain is built from TRBV27 and TRBJ1-5; 10 bases fit TRBD1. The CDR3 runs 14 residues. Germline CDR1 and CDR2: MNHEY and SMNVEV (reference sequence). V trimming: 3 bases; J trimming: 5 bases; junction bases outside the gene matches: 1. Here the CDR3 reads CASSLDRGYQPQHF. CDR3 bases: TGTGCCAGCAGTTTGGACAGGGGGTATCAGCCCCAGCATTTT.

The chain recombines TRBV6-5 with TRBJ2-7; TRBD1 aligns across 8 bases. The ends lost 5 bases at V and 3 bases at J; junction bases unmatched: 6. The germline gives CDR1 MNHEY, CDR2 SVGAGI. The CDR3 sequence is 14 residues long. For the CDR3, the DNA is TGTGCCAGCAGTACATGGGACAGGTTCTACGAGCAGTACTTC. The encoded protein is CASSTWDRFYEQYF.

The rearrangement links TRBV6-1 to TRBJ1-2; 7 bases agree with TRBD1. Trimming removed 4 bases from V and 1 base from J; junction bases left unmatched: 6. This CDR3 has 15 residues. Germline lookup yields CDR1 MNHNS and CDR2 SASEGT. The CDR3, as DNA: TGTGCCAGCAGTGGGTCACAGGGGTATAACTATGGCTACACCTTC. This sequence encodes CASSGSQGYNYGYTF.

The V gene is TRBV9, the J gene TRBJ2-7, with TRBD2 identical over 9 bases. The germline CDR1 and CDR2 sequences are SGDLS and YYNGEE. V shed 4 bases, J shed 2 bases, and the junction held 10 bases outside the gene matches. The CDR3 has 16 residues. The CDR3 nucleotides are TGTGCCAGCAGCTTAGCCCCAGGACTAGCGACCTACGAGCAGTACTTC. Its translation is CASSLAPGLATYEQYF.

The chain carries TRBV25-1 and TRBJ1-1; D not certain. Trimming left V 1 base short and J 4 bases short, with 10 bases between. This CDR3 is 14 amino acids long. Germline CDR1 and CDR2: MGHDK and SYGVNS. CDR3 DNA: TGTGCCAGCAGTGAATGGTCGGCGGGCACTGAAGCTTTCTTT. This sequence encodes CASSEWSAGTEAFF.

This clone has a handful of counts. The genes are TRBV2 and TRBJ2-5; 9 bases agree with TRBD2. Trimming removed 3 bases from V and 1 base from J; junction bases left unmatched: 3. The CDR3 sequence is 15 residues long. The germline CDR1 and CDR2 sequences are SNHLY and FYNNEI. CDR3 coding DNA: TGTGCCAGCAGTGAGCTAGCGGGGTTCCAAGAGACCCAGTACTTC. It encodes CASSELAGFQETQYF.

This clone was counted only a few times. The J gene is TRBJ2-3, the V gene TRBV30; D possibly corresponds to TRBD1 (6 bases). The V end lost 2 bases, the J end lost 6 bases, and 9 bases lay between the germline ends. CDR3 size: 12 residues. Germline V gene sequence: CDR1 GTSNPN, CDR2 SVGIG (reference sequence). This chain's CDR3 is CAWSLQGDTQYF. The DNA for the CDR3 is TGTGCCTGGAGTCTTCAGGGGGATACGCAGTATTTT.

The V and J genes are TRBV27 and TRBJ2-7; 10 nucleotides agree with TRBD1. Per the germline V gene, CDR1 is MNHEY and CDR2 is SMNVEV (reference sequence). V lost 6 bases, J lost 2 bases, and 7 bases stayed unmatched. The CDR3 length is 15 residues. CDR3 bases: TGTGCCAGCAGGCCCCGAGGACAGGGGGCCTACGAGCAGTACTTC. It encodes CASRPRGQGAYEQYF.

The V call is TRBV5-6, the J call TRBJ2-5; 7 positions match TRBD1. The DNA matches TRBJ2-7 better at its end, which makes the J call doubtful. This CDR3 contains 14 residues. Per the germline V gene, CDR1 is SGHDT and CDR2 is YYEEEE. CDR3 in amino acids: CASSSRDSYYEQYF. CDR3 in DNA: TGTGCCAGCAGCTCCCGGGACAGTTACTACGAGCAGTACTTC.

V and J are TRBV2 and TRBJ2-7; 9 bases agree with TRBD1. Unmatched junction bases numbered 13, after V lost 6 bases and J lost 4 bases. Germline V gives CDR1 SNHLY, CDR2 FYNNEI. This CDR3 is built from 16 residues. DNA of the CDR3: TGTGCCAGCAGCCCGATTTTTGGGGACAGGGTTTACGAGCAGTACTTC. Its translation is CASSPIFGDRVYEQYF.

This clone was observed a handful of times. V is TRBV6-5 and J is TRBJ2-1; TRBD2 is a possible D gene (5 bases). V gave up 7 bases and J gave up 0 bases, with 7 bases separating them. Germline-derived CDR1 and CDR2 are MNHEY and SVGAGI. CDR3 length: 13 amino acids. The chain's CDR3 is CASKGSSYNEQFF. The CDR3 coding sequence is TGTGCCAGCAAAGGGAGCTCCTACAATGAGCAGTTCTTC.

The sample holds many counts of this clone. This rearrangement joins TRBV9 to TRBJ2-3; 8 nucleotides line up with TRBD1. Germline trimming cut 3 bases from V and 12 bases from J; bases unmatched to any gene: 9. The germline V gene encodes CDR1 SGDLS and CDR2 YYNGEE. The CDR3 covers 13 residues. The CDR3 protein is CASSENQGASQYF. In DNA form, the CDR3 reads TGTGCCAGCAGCGAAAACCAGGGGGCTTCCCAGTATTTT.

CDR3 region: CASSLVPGAFHGEQYF. The CDR3 DNA follows: TGTGCCAGCAGCTTAGTGCCGGGAGCCTTCCATGGAGAGCAGTACTTC. V and J are TRBV7-2 and TRBJ2-7, with a tentative D call TRBD2 (6 bases). There are 16 residues in the CDR3. V lost 1 base, J lost 7 bases, and 20 bases lay in between. Germline values: CDR1 SGHTA, CDR2 FQGNSA.

This clone was observed a handful of times. The V gene is TRBV7-2, the J gene TRBJ2-6; TRBD2 matches 7 bases. The CDR3 loop spans 16 amino acids. After removal of 3 bases from V and 3 bases from J, the junction contained 5 bases not matched to a gene. In germline, CDR1 is SGHTA, CDR2 FQGNSA. Written as DNA, the CDR3 is TGTGCCAGCAGCTTCCGGGGAGGGTATGGGGCCAACGTCCTGACTTTC. This sequence encodes CASSFRGGYGANVLTF. Variable domain in full (rest from reference TRBV7-2 and TRBJ2-6): GAGVSQSPSNKVTEKGKDVELRCDPISGHTALYWYRQSLGQGLEFLIYFQGNSAPDKSGLPSDRFSAERTGGSVSTLTIQRTQQEDSAVYLCASSFRGGYGANVLTFGAGSRLTVL.

This chain uses TRBV2 with TRBJ2-3, with TRBD2 matching over 9 bases. Germline-derived CDR1 and CDR2 are SNHLY and FYNNEI. Trimming cost V 5 bases and J 2 bases; bases outside gene matches: 2. This CDR3 is 14 amino acids long. This CDR3 is CASSLAGITDTQYF. The CDR3 DNA is TGTGCCAGCAGTCTAGCGGGGATCACAGATACGCAGTATTTT.

CDR3 nucleotide sequence: TGCAGCGGGAGCTCCTACAATGAGCAGTTCTTC. It codes for CSGSSYNEQFF. The chain links TRBV20-1 to TRBJ2-1, with D perhaps TRBD2 (6 bases). CDR1 and CDR2 (germline): DFQATT, SNEGSKA (reference sequence). The CDR3 spans 11 residues.

This clone appeared a few times. This chain links TRBV7-9 with TRBJ1-4, with D possibly TRBD1 on 5 matching bases. Looked up from germline, CDR1 is SEHNR and CDR2 is FQNEAQ (reference sequence). The CDR3 covers 16 residues. V was clipped by 2 bases and J by 3 bases, with 13 bases between them. The CDR3 spells CASSLRVGEANEKLFF. The CDR3 region has the DNA TGTGCCAGCAGCTTAAGAGTGGGGGAGGCTAATGAAAAACTGTTTTTT. Complete variable domain (other parts from reference TRBV7-9 and TRBJ1-4): DTGVSQNPRHKITKRGQNVTFRCDPISEHNRLYWYRQTLGQGPEFLTYFQNEAQLEKSRLLSDRFSAERPKGSFSTLEIQRTEQGDSAMYLCASSLRVGEANEKLFFGSGTQLSVL.

The V gene is TRBV6-5, the J gene TRBJ2-3; D gene unclear. V was shortened by 7 bases and J by 1 base, with 9 bases between the two germline ends. The CDR3 is 13 amino acids. Germline CDR1 reads MNHEY; CDR2 reads SVGAGI. The CDR3 here is CASTPPGTDTQYF. CDR3 nucleotides: TGTGCCAGCACTCCCCCAGGCACAGATACGCAGTATTTT.